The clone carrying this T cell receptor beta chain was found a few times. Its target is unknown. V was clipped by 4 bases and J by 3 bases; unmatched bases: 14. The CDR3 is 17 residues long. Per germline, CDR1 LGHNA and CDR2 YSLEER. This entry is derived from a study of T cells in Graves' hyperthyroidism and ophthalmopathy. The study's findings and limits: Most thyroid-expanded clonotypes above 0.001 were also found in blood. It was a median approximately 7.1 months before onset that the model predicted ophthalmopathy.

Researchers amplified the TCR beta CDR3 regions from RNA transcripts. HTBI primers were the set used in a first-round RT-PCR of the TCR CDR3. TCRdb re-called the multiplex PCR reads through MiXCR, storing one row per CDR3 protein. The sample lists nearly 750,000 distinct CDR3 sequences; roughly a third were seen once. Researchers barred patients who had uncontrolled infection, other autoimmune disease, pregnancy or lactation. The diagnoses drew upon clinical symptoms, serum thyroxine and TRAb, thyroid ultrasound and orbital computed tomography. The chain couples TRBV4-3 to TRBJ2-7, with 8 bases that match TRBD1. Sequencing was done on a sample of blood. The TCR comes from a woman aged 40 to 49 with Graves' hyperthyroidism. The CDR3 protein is CASSRNYGTGGFYEQYF. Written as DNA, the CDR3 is TGCGCCAGCAGCCGCAACTATGGGACAGGAGGATTCTACGAGCAGTACTTC.